These 20 T cell receptor beta chains were sequenced from one sample in a study of graft-versus-host responses after intestinal transplantation. Using immunoSEQ multiplex PCR, the repertoire was profiled, and TCRdb retains in-frame clones only, with some absent. Counted here are 10,000 or so clones, about 95% occurring once; the ten biggest clones make up roughly 17%. The source was bone marrow, collected around 500 days after intestinal transplantation. The receptors were sampled from a human patient who received an intestinal transplant, so some T cells may come from the graft donor.

The gene calls are TRBV19 and TRBJ2-5; 13 positions agree with TRBD2. CDR1 and CDR2 (germline): LNHDA, SQIVND (reference sequence). The trim removed 11 bases at V and 1 base at J, leaving 10 bases unmatched. The CDR3 is 16 residues long. The CDR3: CAAGPTSGRAQETQYF. DNA for the CDR3: TGTGCCGCCGGCCCAACTAGCGGGAGGGCCCAAGAGACCCAGTACTTC. Drawing the rest from reference TRBV19 and TRBJ2-5, the complete variable domain is DGGITQSPKYLFRKEGQNVTLSCEQNLNHDAMYWYRQDPGQGLRLIYYSQIVNDFQKGDIAEGYSVSREKKESFPLTVTSAQKNPTAFYLCAAGPTSGRAQETQYFGPGTRLLVL.

This clone was found once. This chain connects TRBV4-3 to TRBJ1-2, with D unclear. Trimming removed 0 bases at V and 7 bases at J, with 12 bases between. The CDR3 loop spans 14 amino acids. Germline V lookup: CDR1 LGHNA, CDR2 YSLEER. This CDR3 is CASSQEGSVLGYTF. CDR3 DNA: TGCGCCAGCAGCCAAGAGGGCTCCGTACTTGGCTACACCTTC.

The chain recombines TRBV5-6 with TRBJ2-3; the match to TRBD2 covers 8 bases. Germline CDR1 is SGHDT and CDR2 is YYEEEE. After removal of 0 bases from V and 4 bases from J, the junction contained 4 bases not matched to a gene. The CDR3 runs 15 residues. The CDR3 region is CASSLAGLAPDTQYF. The CDR3 region has the DNA TGTGCCAGCAGCTTGGCTGGACTAGCCCCAGATACGCAGTATTTT.

The chain is built from TRBV6-6 and TRBJ2-3; 7 nucleotides align to TRBD2. This CDR3 has 14 amino acids. The germline CDR1 and CDR2 sequences are MNHNY and SVGAGI (reference sequence). Unmatched junction bases numbered 4, after V lost 5 bases and J lost 2 bases. Written as DNA, the CDR3 is TGTGCCAGCAGTGCAACTAGCGTCACAGATACGCAGTATTTT. Translated: CASSATSVTDTQYF.

The J gene is TRBJ2-2, the V gene TRBV18; possibly TRBD1 for D (6 bases). The V end was cut by 1 base, the J end by 3 bases, with 15 bases between. CDR3 length equals 17 residues. The V gene's germline CDR1 is KGHSH and CDR2 LQKENI. The CDR3 reads CASSPRDRPPDTGELFF. For the CDR3, the DNA is TGTGCCAGCTCACCACGCGACAGGCCACCGGACACCGGGGAGCTGTTTTTT.

The chain recombines TRBV19 with TRBJ1-5; no reliable D call. Germline CDR1 is LNHDA and CDR2 is SQIVND (reference sequence). V lost 4 bases, J lost 10 bases, and 8 bases lay in between. This CDR3 region has 11 residues. The CDR3 spells CASSKPGPQHF. The CDR3 DNA sequence: TGTGCCAGTAGTAAACCGGGACCCCAGCATTTT.

The chain recombines TRBV30 with TRBJ2-7; 10 nucleotides match TRBD2. CDR1 and CDR2 from the germline V gene are GTSNPN and SVGIG (reference sequence). The CDR3 runs to 16 residues. The J segment lost 1 base and the V segment lost 0 bases, leaving 6 bases of the junction unmatched. The CDR3 sequence is CAWSVRKAGGSYEQYF. For the CDR3, the DNA is TGTGCCTGGAGTGTACGGAAAGCGGGAGGGTCCTACGAGCAGTACTTC.

V gene TRBV5-6 combines with J gene TRBJ1-3, with a weak D call TRBD1 (6 bases). Trimming removed 2 bases at V and 1 base at J, with 16 bases between. Germline V gene data show CDR1 as SGHDT and CDR2 as YYEEEE. CDR3 length: 17 amino acids. The CDR3 spells CASSFTGTRTSGNTIYF. In nucleotides, the CDR3 is TGTGCCAGCAGCTTCACCGGGACACGGACGTCTGGAAACACCATATATTTT.

The chain recombines TRBV7-9 with TRBJ2-1; 10 nucleotides align to TRBD2. The CDR3 extends over 17 amino acids. The V and J ends lost 7 bases and 3 bases, in that order; junction bases with no gene match: 12. Germline CDR1 and CDR2: SEHNR and FQNEAQ (reference sequence). CDR3 in amino acids: CASIHPEREGVYNEQFF. Written as DNA, the CDR3 is TGTGCCAGCATCCACCCCGAGCGGGAGGGGGTCTACAATGAGCAGTTCTTC.

This rearrangement joins TRBV2 to TRBJ2-1; 10 bases are a match to TRBD1. CDR1 is SNHLY, CDR2 FYNNEI, per germline. Losses at the gene ends were 5 bases for V and 2 bases for J; bases not matched to a gene: 3. CDR3 length equals 15 residues. For the CDR3, the DNA is TGTGCCAGCAGTAGGGGGACAGGGGCCTACAATGAGCAGTTCTTC. Protein: CASSRGTGAYNEQFF.

The rearrangement joins TRBV5-4 to TRBJ2-7; weak D call: TRBD1 (5 bases). The CDR3 runs to 13 residues. Germline V gene sequence: CDR1 SGHNT, CDR2 YYREEE (reference sequence). V was shortened by 0 bases and J by 1 base, with 5 bases between the two germline ends. The CDR3 DNA is TGTGCCAGCAGCTTGGACAGGTCCTACGAGCAGTACTTC. It specifies CASSLDRSYEQYF.

The rearrangement joins TRBV10-3 to TRBJ1-5; 7 positions match TRBD1. CDR3 size: 16 residues. Germline assignment: CDR1 ENHRY and CDR2 SYGVKD. V shed 5 bases, J shed 0 bases, and the junction held 7 bases outside the gene matches. CDR3 nucleotide sequence: TGTGCCATCAGTCCAGCAGGGGGGGATAGCAATCAGCCCCAGCATTTT. It specifies CAISPAGGDSNQPQHF.

The chain carries TRBV27 and TRBJ1-6, with D possibly matching TRBD1 (6 bases). This CDR3 has 16 residues. The germline V and J ends were trimmed by 4 bases and 7 bases, with 17 bases remaining between them. Germline loops: CDR1 MNHEY, CDR2 SMNVEV (reference sequence). Here the CDR3 reads CASSSPRQEANSPLHF. The CDR3, as DNA: TGTGCCAGCAGTTCCCCAAGACAGGAGGCGAATTCACCCCTCCACTTT.

The V and J genes are TRBV7-2 and TRBJ2-7; 9 nucleotides line up with TRBD1. V shed 1 base, J shed 3 bases, and the junction held 7 bases outside the gene matches. This CDR3 is built from 16 residues. Looked up from germline, CDR1 is SGHTA and CDR2 is FQGNSA. CDR3 in DNA: TGTGCCAGCAGCTTAGTTCCGGGACAGGGATACTACGAGCAGTACTTC. Translation gives CASSLVPGQGYYEQYF.

The rearrangement joins TRBV9 to TRBJ2-3; the match to TRBD2 covers 14 bases. The junction had 7 bases not matched to a gene; V was cut back by 4 bases and J by 3 bases. The CDR3 consists of 17 residues. Germline CDR1 and CDR2: SGDLS and YYNGEE. The CDR3: CASSSRLAGGPTDTQYF. CDR3 DNA: TGTGCCAGCAGCTCCCGACTAGCGGGAGGGCCGACAGATACGCAGTATTTT.

CDR3 sequence reads: CASSERGRSEAFF. The CDR3 bases are TGTGCCAGCAGTGAACGAGGACGTTCCGAAGCTTTCTTT. The V and J genes are TRBV25-1 and TRBJ1-1; D not certain. Trimming took 2 bases from V and 8 from J, leaving 12 bases between them. The CDR3 spans 13 residues. Germline V gene lookup returns CDR1 MGHDK and CDR2 SYGVNS.

The chain carries TRBV6-5 and TRBJ1-2; no definite D call. The CDR3 is made up of 15 amino acids. CDR1 MNHEY and CDR2 SVGAGI come from the germline V gene. V lost 5 bases, J lost 6 bases, and 19 bases lay in between. The CDR3 coding sequence is TGTGCCAGCAGTCCCACGAACTTTATGGCGAATGGCTACACCTTC. Its protein is CASSPTNFMANGYTF.

The chain couples TRBV10-3 to TRBJ1-2; D call uncertain. V shed 8 bases and J shed 0 bases, with 16 bases lying between them. CDR1 ENHRY and CDR2 SYGVKD come from the germline V gene. The CDR3 has 15 residues. CDR3 residues: CAIAPTVGSNYGYTF. The DNA for the CDR3 is TGTGCCATCGCCCCCACTGTCGGATCTAACTATGGCTACACCTTC.

J is TRBJ2-6 and V is TRBV9; TRBD2 matches at 7 bases. There are 16 residues in the CDR3. Germline CDR1 is SGDLS and CDR2 is YYNGEE. V gave up 4 bases and J gave up 2 bases; unmatched junction bases: 6. The DNA for the CDR3 is TGTGCCAGCAGCCCTTTGGCGGGGGCTGGGGCCAACGTCCTGACTTTC. This codes for CASSPLAGAGANVLTF.

CDR3 residues: CASSRLAGGMTDTQYF. In DNA, the CDR3 is TGCGCCAGCAGTAGACTAGCGGGAGGGATGACAGATACGCAGTATTTT. This chain connects TRBV4-1 to TRBJ2-3; 14 positions match TRBD2. This CDR3 has 16 amino acids. Trimming at V came to 6 bases and at J to 3 bases, leaving 5 bases not matched to a gene. Germline values: CDR1 MGHRA, CDR2 YSYEKL.